This TCR beta chain was recorded in a study of blood T cells in healthy people across ages. Study results and caveats: When one million T cells were used, diversity estimates were thought to be underestimates. Aged donors had fewer naive CD4+ cells and lower diversity than long-lived donors. Any conclusive comparison of naive versus antigen-experienced cells was prevented by using unsorted PBMCs.

About this clonotype: The antigen remains undetermined.

The use of a sample-barcoded 5' primer and a J-beta primer mix characterized a second PCR of about 6 to 12 cycles. A tag from a template-switch adaptor with 12 random nucleotides marked each cDNA molecule. TCRdb itself ran the 5' RACE reads through MiXCR, one entry per CDR3 protein. Of hundreds of thousands of distinct CDR3 sequences listed, 49% are singletons. The TCR originated in a woman aged 60 to 75 in good health. Material for sequencing was blood.

DNA of the CDR3: TGCGCCAGCAGTTCCGGGACAAGCGTGTTTGAGACCCAGTACTTC. It yields the protein CASSSGTSVFETQYF. The chain combines TRBV5-1 with TRBJ2-5; a weak D match, TRBD1 (6 bases). V was clipped by 5 bases and J by 5 bases, with 19 bases between them. The CDR3 contains 15 residues. Germline V gene sequence: CDR1 SGHRS, CDR2 YFSETQ. The whole variable domain, filled in from reference TRBV5-1 and TRBJ2-5, reads KAGVTQTPRYLIKTRGQQVTLSCSPISGHRSVSWYQQTPGQGLQFLFEYFSETQRNKGNFPGRFSGRQFSNSRSEMNVSTLELGDSALYLCASSSGTSVFETQYFGPGTRLLVL.